The rows below give T cell receptor beta chains drawn from one sample of a study of Graves' ophthalmopathy and Graves' hyperthyroidism. TCRdb re-analysed the multiplex PCR reads in MiXCR, keeping a single row per CDR3 protein. This repertoire shows about 1.2 million distinct CDR3 sequences, about two fifths found once; its top ten account for roughly 10%. Sequenced sample: peripheral blood or thyroid tissue (not recorded which). The receptor set was obtained from an adult man with Graves' hyperthyroidism. Both conserved end residues are part of each CDR3. The order of the fields is J gene, clone size, V gene, D gene, CDR3 protein, CDR3 DNA. A D gene is named only where the DNA matches it firmly. Part of the rows lack a size; the others show once, few, many or a class for expanded clones.

J: TRBJ1-4; size: -; V: TRBV12-3/TRBV12-4; D: TRBD1; CDR3: CASRTRGQGVEKLFF; DNA: TGTGCCAGCAGGACCAGAGGACAGGGGGTGGAAAAACTGTTTTTT
J: TRBJ1-2; size: few; V: TRBV9; D: TRBD1; CDR3: CASRTGGLGYTF; DNA: TGTGCCAGCAGAACAGGGGGCCTTGGCTACACCTTC
J: TRBJ1-5; size: -; V: TRBV20-1; D: -; CDR3: CSATYTGQENQPQHF; DNA: TGCAGTGCTACGTATACGGGGCAGGAAAATCAGCCCCAGCATTTT
J: TRBJ2-5; size: -; V: TRBV5-1; D: -; CDR3: CASSSSDSSETQYF; DNA: TGCGCCAGCAGCTCCTCAGACAGTTCCGAGACCCAGTACTTC
J: TRBJ2-7; size: few; V: TRBV15; D: TRBD2; CDR3: CATSPSGDTYEQYF; DNA: TGTGCCACCAGCCCTAGCGGGGATACCTACGAGCAGTACTTC
J: TRBJ1-2; size: -; V: TRBV29-1; D: -; CDR3: CSEVGTGGYTF; DNA: TGCAGCGAAGTGGGTACAGGGGGCTACACCTTC
J: TRBJ1-1; size: -; V: TRBV10-3; D: -; CDR3: CAIGVGGTEAFF; DNA: TGTGCCATAGGCGTGGGGGGCACTGAAGCTTTCTTT
J: TRBJ2-5; size: -; V: TRBV10-3; D: TRBD1; CDR3: CAIRFQGWDRGPETQYF; DNA: TGTGCCATCCGGTTTCAGGGTTGGGACAGGGGGCCGGAGACCCAGTACTTC
J: TRBJ2-5; size: many; V: TRBV7-2; D: -; CDR3: CASSLRQVQETQYF; DNA: TGTGCCAGCAGCTTGCGACAGGTACAAGAGACCCAGTACTTC
J: TRBJ1-6; size: many; V: TRBV2; D: -; CDR3: CASSDSDGLYNSPLHF; DNA: TGTGCCAGCAGTGACAGCGACGGGCTCTATAATTCACCCCTCCACTTT
J: TRBJ1-2; size: -; V: TRBV7-2; D: -; CDR3: CASSSGPGYYGYTF; DNA: TGTGCCAGCAGCTCCGGCCCGGGGTACTATGGCTACACCTTC